This T cell receptor beta chain was sequenced during a study of T cells of healthy individuals (dated by TCRdb to 2016 to 2019). This clonotype was seen a handful of times. Its antigen is still unknown. Base qualities are not at hand, and no much larger clone is one base apart. The library relied on 5' RACE. Data came from an Illumina MiSeq. TCRdb's own reprocessing of the public reads used fastp at Q25 and MiXCR and kept productive beta chains. Entries that share a CDR3 protein sequence are merged under the most common genes and DNA. The sample table records some 39,000 distinct CDR3 sequences; approximately 4.9% of these occur just once. Of the sample, about 8.9% is held by the ten largest clones. As encoded in the germline V gene, CDR1 is SGHRS while CDR2 is YFSETQ. A distance of 15 bases separates the germline ends of V and J, which lose 0 bases and 5 bases respectively. The CDR3 runs 15 amino acids, cysteine and phenylalanine included. Just the 45-base CDR3 DNA is kept, in frame starting at base 1.

Recombination joined TRBV5-1 with TRBJ2-7, with the D gene too uncertain to name. The sequence derives from a human donor in good health. The nucleotide sequence is given as TGCGCCAGCAGCTTGGGGATCTCAGTGAGCCACGAGCAGTACTTC. It translates as CASSLGISVSHEQYF. With all but the CDR3 taken from the reference TRBV5-1 and TRBJ2-7 genes, the full variable domain is: KAGVTQTPRYLIKTRGQQVTLSCSPISGHRSVSWYQQTPGQGLQFLFEYFSETQRNKGNFPGRFSGRQFSNSRSEMNVSTLELGDSALYLCASSLGISVSHEQYFGPGTRLTVT.